The 11 T cell receptor beta chains in this list originate from one sample, sequenced in a study of CD8 T cells in ankylosing spondylitis. No antigen is known for these receptors. TCRdb reprocessed the 5' RACE reads with MiXCR, giving one entry per CDR3 protein. The table records 450,000 to 550,000 distinct CDR3 sequences, roughly 5.3% of them present only once. General observations from the study: Typical of ankylosing spondylitis blood, it appeared, was a TCR beta motif of seven to nine highly homologous variants.

The sequenced sample consisted of blood, either unsorted or a sorted T cell fraction (not recorded which). The receptors derive from a male donor with ankylosing spondylitis.

This clonotype was seen repeatedly, ten times or more. This chain joins TRBV7-3 and TRBJ1-2; 7 nucleotides align to TRBD1. This CDR3 spans 15 amino acids. The V gene's germline CDR1 is SGHTA and CDR2 FQGTGA. Unmatched junction bases numbered 2, after V lost 0 bases and J lost 1 base. The CDR3 sequence is CASSLTWDSNYGYTF. CDR3 DNA: TGTGCCAGCAGCTTAACGTGGGACAGTAACTATGGCTACACCTTC.

This clonotype was found many times. This sequence joins TRBV4-3 and TRBJ2-7; 8 nucleotides match TRBD1. The V gene end was trimmed by 0 bases and the J gene end by 3 bases; junction bases not matched to a gene: 7. Per the germline V gene, CDR1 is LGHNA and CDR2 is YSLEER. This CDR3 contains 16 residues. The CDR3 nucleotides read TGCGCCAGCAGCCAAGATTTATCAGGGGGCATCTACGAGCAGTACTTC. It yields the protein CASSQDLSGGIYEQYF.

In DNA, the CDR3 is TGCGCCAGCAGCCAAGATACCCTAGCGAGCACAGATACGCAGTATTTT. Amino acids: CASSQDTLASTDTQYF. This rearrangement joins TRBV4-3 to TRBJ2-3; D possibly corresponds to TRBD2 (6 bases). The CDR3 contains 16 residues. Germline V gene sequence: CDR1 LGHNA, CDR2 YSLEER. Trimming pared 0 bases from V and 0 bases from J, leaving 10 bases between.

This clonotype has a count of ten or more. V usage is TRBV6-2 or TRBV6-3 and J usage is TRBJ2-1, with no clear D. V lost 4 bases to trimming and J lost 4 bases, with 14 bases between them. The germline V gene encodes CDR1 MNHEY and CDR2 SVGEGT. The CDR3 length is 15 residues. The CDR3 reads CASSSHSDLYNEQFF. As DNA, the CDR3 is TGTGCCAGCAGTTCGCACTCAGACTTGTACAATGAGCAGTTCTTC.

There are many counts of this clonotype. The CDR3 DNA is TGTGCCAGCTCACCACCGTCGGGGACCTATGGCTACACCTTC. Protein sequence: CASSPPSGTYGYTF. The rearrangement uses TRBV18 and TRBJ1-2; TRBD1 might be the D (5 bases). This CDR3 spans 14 amino acids. V was clipped by 0 bases and J by 4 bases, with 9 bases between them. The germline V gene encodes CDR1 KGHSH and CDR2 LQKENI. Combining the CDR3 with reference TRBV18 and TRBJ1-2 gives the whole variable domain NAGVMQNPRHLVRRRGQEARLRCSPMKGHSHVYWYRQLPEEGLKFMVYLQKENIIDESGMPKERFSAEFPKEGPSILRIQQVVRGDSAAYFCASSPPSGTYGYTFGSGTRLTVV.

This clonotype was seen a handful of times. The chain employs TRBV28 and TRBJ2-7; the D gene is possibly TRBD1 (6 bases). This CDR3 region has 16 residues. Trimming removed 6 bases at V and 3 bases at J, with 21 bases between. Germline V gene data show CDR1 as MDHEN and CDR2 as SYDVKM. In DNA form, the CDR3 reads TGTGCCAGCAGCTCCATCGTGGGGATGGACAGCTACGAGCAGTACTTC. Its protein product is CASSSIVGMDSYEQYF.

This clonotype appeared many times. CDR3 protein: CASSLAFSPYNEQFF. The CDR3 nucleotides read TGTGCCAGCAGCTTAGCCTTTAGCCCCTACAATGAGCAGTTCTTC. J is TRBJ2-1 and V is TRBV7-2; D gene uncertain. Trimming pared 0 bases from V and 2 bases from J, leaving 8 bases between. The CDR3 loop spans 15 amino acids. CDR1 and CDR2 from the germline V gene are SGHTA and FQGNSA.

At least ten counts were recorded for this clonotype. The chain links TRBV27 to TRBJ1-4; 9 nucleotides match TRBD1. This CDR3 is 17 amino acids long. The V gene end was trimmed by 2 bases and the J gene end by 8 bases; junction bases not matched to a gene: 12. Per germline, CDR1 MNHEY and CDR2 SMNVEV (reference sequence). As DNA, the CDR3 is TGTGCCAGCAGTTTAAATCCGGGACAGGGCCTTTGGGAAAAACTGTTTTTT. It encodes CASSLNPGQGLWEKLFF.

The gene calls are TRBV30 and TRBJ2-2; 7 bases are a match to TRBD1. The CDR3 loop spans 15 amino acids. Germline values: CDR1 GTSNPN, CDR2 SVGIG (reference sequence). V lost 4 bases, J lost 8 bases, and 13 bases stayed unmatched. CDR3 region: CAWTILTGEVGELFF. CDR3 DNA: TGTGCCTGGACTATCCTTACAGGGGAAGTGGGGGAGCTGTTTTTT.

This clonotype was observed many times. CDR3 coding DNA: TGCGCCAGCAGCCAAGATGGGGGGATGAACACTGAAGCTTTCTTT. This sequence encodes CASSQDGGMNTEAFF. The rearrangement joins TRBV4-1 to TRBJ1-1, with D maybe TRBD1 (5 bases). Trimming took off 0 bases at V and 0 bases at J, with 8 bases between the two ends. CDR3 length equals 15 residues. From germline, CDR1 is MGHRA and CDR2 YSYEKL.

This clonotype was seen ten or more times. CDR3 in DNA: TGTGCCAGCAGTTTATCAGTAGCCCCCTACAATGAGCAGTTCTTC. Protein: CASSLSVAPYNEQFF. The V gene is TRBV27, the J gene TRBJ2-1; D remains unclear. Germline CDR1 reads MNHEY; CDR2 reads SMNVEV (reference sequence). CDR3 length: 15 amino acids. V was trimmed by 0 bases and J by 2 bases, leaving 8 bases between them.